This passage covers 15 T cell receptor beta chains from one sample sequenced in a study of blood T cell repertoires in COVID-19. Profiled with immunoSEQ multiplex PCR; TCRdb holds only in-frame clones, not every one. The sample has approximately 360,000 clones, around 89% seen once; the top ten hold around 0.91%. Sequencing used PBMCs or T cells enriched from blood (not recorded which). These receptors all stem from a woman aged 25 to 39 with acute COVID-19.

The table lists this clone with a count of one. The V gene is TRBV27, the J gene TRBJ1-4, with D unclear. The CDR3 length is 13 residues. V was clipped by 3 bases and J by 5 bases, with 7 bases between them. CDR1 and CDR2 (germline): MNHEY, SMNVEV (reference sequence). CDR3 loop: CASSFLPNEKLFF. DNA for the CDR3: TGTGCCAGCAGTTTTCTCCCCAATGAAAAACTGTTTTTT.

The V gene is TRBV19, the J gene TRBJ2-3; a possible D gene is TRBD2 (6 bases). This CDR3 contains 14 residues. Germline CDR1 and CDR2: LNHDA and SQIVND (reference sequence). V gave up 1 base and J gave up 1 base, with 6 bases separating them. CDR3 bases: TGTGCCAGTAGTATAGGGGAGGGCACAGATACGCAGTATTTT. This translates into CASSIGEGTDTQYF.

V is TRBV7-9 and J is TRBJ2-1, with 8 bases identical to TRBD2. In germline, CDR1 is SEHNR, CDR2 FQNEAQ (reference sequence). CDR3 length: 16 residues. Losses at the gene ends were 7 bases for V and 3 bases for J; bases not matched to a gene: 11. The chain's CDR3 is CASTPLAGGRYNEQFF. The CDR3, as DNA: TGTGCCAGCACCCCCTTGGCGGGGGGCCGCTACAATGAGCAGTTCTTC.

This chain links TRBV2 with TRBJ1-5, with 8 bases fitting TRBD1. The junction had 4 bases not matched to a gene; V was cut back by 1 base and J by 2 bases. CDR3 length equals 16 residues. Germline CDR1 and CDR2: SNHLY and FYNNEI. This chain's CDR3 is CASSEGTGIGNQPQHF. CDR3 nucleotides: TGTGCCAGCAGTGAAGGGACAGGGATCGGCAATCAGCCCCAGCATTTT. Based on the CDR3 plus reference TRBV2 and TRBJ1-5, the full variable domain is EPEVTQTPSHQVTQMGQEVILRCVPISNHLYFYWYRQILGQKVEFLVSFYNNEISEKSEIFDDQFSVERPDGSNFTLKIRSTKLEDSAMYFCASSEGTGIGNQPQHFGDGTRLSIL.

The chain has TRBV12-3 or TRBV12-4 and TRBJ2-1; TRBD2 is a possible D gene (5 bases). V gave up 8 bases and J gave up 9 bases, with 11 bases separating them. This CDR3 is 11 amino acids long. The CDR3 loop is CASQAGSEQFF. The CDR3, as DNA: TGTGCCAGCCAGGCGGGTTCTGAGCAGTTCTTC.

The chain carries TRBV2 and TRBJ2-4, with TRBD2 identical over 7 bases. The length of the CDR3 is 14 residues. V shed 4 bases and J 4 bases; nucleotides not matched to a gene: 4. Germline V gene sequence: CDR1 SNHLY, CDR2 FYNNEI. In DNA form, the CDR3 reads TGTGCCAGCAGTGTTACTAGCGATAAAAACATTCAGTACTTC. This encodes CASSVTSDKNIQYF. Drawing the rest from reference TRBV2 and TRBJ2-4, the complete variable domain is EPEVTQTPSHQVTQMGQEVILRCVPISNHLYFYWYRQILGQKVEFLVSFYNNEISEKSEIFDDQFSVERPDGSNFTLKIRSTKLEDSAMYFCASSVTSDKNIQYFGAGTRLSVL.

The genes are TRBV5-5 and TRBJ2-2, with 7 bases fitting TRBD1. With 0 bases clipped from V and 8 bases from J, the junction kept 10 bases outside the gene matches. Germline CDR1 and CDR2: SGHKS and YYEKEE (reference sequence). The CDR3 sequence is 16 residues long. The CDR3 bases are TGTGCCAGCAGCTTGGCCCCGACAGGGATGTTTGGGGAGCTGTTTTTT. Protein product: CASSLAPTGMFGELFF.

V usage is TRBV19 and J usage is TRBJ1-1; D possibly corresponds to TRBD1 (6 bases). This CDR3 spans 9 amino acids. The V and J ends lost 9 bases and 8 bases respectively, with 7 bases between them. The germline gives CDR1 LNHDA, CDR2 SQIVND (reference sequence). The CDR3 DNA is TGTGCCAGCGGGACAGAAGCTTTCTTT. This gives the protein CASGTEAFF. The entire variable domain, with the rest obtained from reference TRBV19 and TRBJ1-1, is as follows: DGGITQSPKYLFRKEGQNVTLSCEQNLNHDAMYWYRQDPGQGLRLIYYSQIVNDFQKGDIAEGYSVSREKKESFPLTVTSAQKNPTAFYLCASGTEAFFGQGTRLTVV.

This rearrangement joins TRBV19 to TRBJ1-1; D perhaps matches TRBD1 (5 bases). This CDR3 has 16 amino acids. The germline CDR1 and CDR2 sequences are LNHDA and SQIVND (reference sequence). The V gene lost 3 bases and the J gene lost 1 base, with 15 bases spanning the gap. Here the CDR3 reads CASSIPPGRANTEAFF. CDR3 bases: TGTGCCAGTAGTATCCCCCCAGGGAGGGCGAACACTGAAGCTTTCTTT.

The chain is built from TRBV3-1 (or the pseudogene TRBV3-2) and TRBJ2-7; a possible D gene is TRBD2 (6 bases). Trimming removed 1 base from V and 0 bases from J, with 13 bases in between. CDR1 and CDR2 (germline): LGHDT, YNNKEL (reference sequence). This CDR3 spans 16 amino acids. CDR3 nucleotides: TGTGCCAGCAGCCAAGTTGGAGGGGCAGGCTCCTACGAGCAGTACTTC. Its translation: CASSQVGGAGSYEQYF.

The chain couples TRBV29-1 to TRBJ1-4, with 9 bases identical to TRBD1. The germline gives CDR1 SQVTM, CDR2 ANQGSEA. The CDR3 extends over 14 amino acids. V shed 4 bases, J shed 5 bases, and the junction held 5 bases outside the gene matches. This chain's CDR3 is CSVGTGGANEKLFF. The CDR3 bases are TGCAGCGTTGGAACAGGGGGCGCAAATGAAAAACTGTTTTTT.

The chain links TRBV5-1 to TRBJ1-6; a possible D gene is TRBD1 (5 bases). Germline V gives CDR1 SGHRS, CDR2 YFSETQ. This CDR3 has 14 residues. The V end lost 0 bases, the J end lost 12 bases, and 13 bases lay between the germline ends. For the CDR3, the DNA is TGCGCCAGCAGCTTGGAGGGGCTACAAGGACCCCTCCACTTT. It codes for CASSLEGLQGPLHF.

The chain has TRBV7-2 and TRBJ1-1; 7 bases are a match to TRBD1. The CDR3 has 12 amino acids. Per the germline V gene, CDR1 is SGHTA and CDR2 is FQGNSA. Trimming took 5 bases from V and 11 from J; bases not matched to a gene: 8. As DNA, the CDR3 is TGTGCCAGCAGCCGCGGGACAGTACGGGCTTTCTTT. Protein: CASSRGTVRAFF.

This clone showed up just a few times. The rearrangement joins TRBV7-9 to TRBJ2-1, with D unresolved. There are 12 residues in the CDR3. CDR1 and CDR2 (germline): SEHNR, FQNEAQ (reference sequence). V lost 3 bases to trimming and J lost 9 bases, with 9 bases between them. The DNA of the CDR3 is TGTGCCAGCAGCTTTGGGTGGAGTGAGCAGTTCTTC. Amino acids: CASSFGWSEQFF.

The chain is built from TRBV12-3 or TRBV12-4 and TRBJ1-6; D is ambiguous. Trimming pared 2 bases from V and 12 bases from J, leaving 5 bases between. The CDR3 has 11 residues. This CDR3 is CASSLILPLHF. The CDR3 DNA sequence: TGTGCCAGCAGTTTAATACTACCCCTCCACTTT.